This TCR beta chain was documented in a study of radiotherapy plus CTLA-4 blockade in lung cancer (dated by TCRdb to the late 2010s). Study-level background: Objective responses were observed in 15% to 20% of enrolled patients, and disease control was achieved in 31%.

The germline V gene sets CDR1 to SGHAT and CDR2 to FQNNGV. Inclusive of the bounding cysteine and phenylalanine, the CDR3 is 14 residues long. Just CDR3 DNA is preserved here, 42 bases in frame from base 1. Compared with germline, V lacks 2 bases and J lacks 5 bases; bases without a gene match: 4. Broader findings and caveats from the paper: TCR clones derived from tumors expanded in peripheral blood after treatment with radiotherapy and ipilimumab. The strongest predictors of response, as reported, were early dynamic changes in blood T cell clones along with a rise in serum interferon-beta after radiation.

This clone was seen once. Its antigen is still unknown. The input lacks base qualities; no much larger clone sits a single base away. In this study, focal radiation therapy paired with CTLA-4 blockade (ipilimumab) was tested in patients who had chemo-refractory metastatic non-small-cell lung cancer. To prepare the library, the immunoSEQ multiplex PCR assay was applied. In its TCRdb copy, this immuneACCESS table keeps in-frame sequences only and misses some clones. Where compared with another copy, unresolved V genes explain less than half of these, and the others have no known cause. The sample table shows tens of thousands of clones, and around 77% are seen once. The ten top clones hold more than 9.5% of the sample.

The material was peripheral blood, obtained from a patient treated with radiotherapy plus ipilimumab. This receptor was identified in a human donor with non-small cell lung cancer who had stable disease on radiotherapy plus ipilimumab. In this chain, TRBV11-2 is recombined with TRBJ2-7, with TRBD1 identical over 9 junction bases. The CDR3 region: CASSLPGTGNEQYF. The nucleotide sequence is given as TGTGCCAGCAGCTTACCAGGGACAGGGAACGAGCAGTACTTC.